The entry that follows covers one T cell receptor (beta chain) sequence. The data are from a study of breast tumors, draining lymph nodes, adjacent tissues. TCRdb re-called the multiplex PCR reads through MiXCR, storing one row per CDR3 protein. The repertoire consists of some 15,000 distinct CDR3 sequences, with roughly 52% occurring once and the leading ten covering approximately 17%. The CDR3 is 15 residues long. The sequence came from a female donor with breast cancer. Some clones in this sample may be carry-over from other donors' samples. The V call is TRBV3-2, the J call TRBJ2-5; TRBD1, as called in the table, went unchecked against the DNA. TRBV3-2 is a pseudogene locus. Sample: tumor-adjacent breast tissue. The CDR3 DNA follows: TGCGCCAGCAAAGAGGGGGCGCAATGGGAAGAGACCCAGTACTTC. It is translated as CASKEGAQWEETQYF.